The 20 T cell receptor beta chains reported below all come from one sample, sequenced in a study of T cells expressing NK-cell markers. No DNA is given; TCRdb re-called the 5' RACE reads and lists each CDR3 protein once. Its table lists a few hundred thousand distinct CDR3 sequences. The sequencing input was blood T cells: a sorted CD56 or NKG2C T cell subset, CD4+ or CD8+ T cells, or bulk PBMC T cells (not recorded which). The source of these receptors is a man between 18 and 35 years old in good health.

The chain joins TRBV10-3 to TRBJ2-2; TCRdb's assignment of TRBD2 cannot be checked, as there is no DNA. The V gene's germline CDR1 is ENHRY and CDR2 SYGVKD. The CDR3 is 13 amino acids. The CDR3 loop reads CAIKSLAGGELFF.

The chain couples TRBV5-1 to TRBJ2-1; the TCRdb D gene call, TRBD2, has no DNA to confirm it. Germline values: CDR1 SGHRS, CDR2 YFSETQ. The CDR3 spans 20 residues. The CDR3 sequence is CASSLIPSRSINPLYNEQFF.

This chain uses TRBV4-1 with TRBJ2-1. Germline CDR1 is MGHRA and CDR2 is YSYEKL. The length of the CDR3 is 13 residues. The CDR3: CASSLQSLDEQFF.

The rearrangement uses TRBV7-8 and TRBJ2-4; TCRdb picks TRBD2, but there is no DNA to check that call. Germline V gene data show CDR1 as SGHVS and CDR2 as FQNEAQ. The CDR3 is made up of 16 amino acids. This CDR3 reads CASSSAGRPAKNIQYF.

The V and J genes are TRBV7-9 and TRBJ1-1; TCRdb selects TRBD1, and the lack of DNA leaves this call unchecked. This CDR3 has 15 amino acids. Germline V gene data show CDR1 as SEHNR and CDR2 as FQNEAQ (reference sequence). The CDR3 protein is CASSPSDRMNTEAFF.

V gene TRBV28 combines with J gene TRBJ2-3. The germline V gene has CDR1 MDHEN and CDR2 SYDVKM. The CDR3 has 13 residues. CDR3 region: CASSSIPPDTQYF.

This chain uses TRBV7-6 with TRBJ2-1; TCRdb gives TRBD2 as the D gene, but with no DNA this cannot be confirmed. CDR3 length equals 15 residues. In germline, CDR1 is SGHVS, CDR2 FNYEAQ. CDR3 protein: CASSFRAGGHGEQFF.

The chain joins TRBV15 to TRBJ1-2; TCRdb's D call, TRBD1, is unchecked because there is no DNA. This CDR3 has 12 amino acids. Germline V gene data show CDR1 as LNHNV and CDR2 as YYDKDF (reference sequence). CDR3 sequence reads: CATTAGGDGYTF. Looking up the rest from reference TRBV15 and TRBJ1-2 gives the full variable domain: DAMVIQNPRYQVTQFGKPVTLSCSQTLNHNVMYWYQQKSSQAPKLLFHYYDKDFNNEADTPDNFQSRRPNTSFCFLDIRSPGLGDTAMYLCATTAGGDGYTFGSGTRLTVV.

This sequence joins TRBV15 and TRBJ2-1; TCRdb gives TRBD2 as the D gene, but with no DNA this cannot be confirmed. This CDR3 has 13 residues. Looked up from germline, CDR1 is LNHNV and CDR2 is YYDKDF (reference sequence). CDR3 in amino acids: CATSIKRYNEQFF.

This chain uses TRBV12-3 or TRBV12-4 with TRBJ2-5. This CDR3 has 13 residues. CDR3 amino acids: CASSLSQALTQYF.

This rearrangement joins TRBV5-1 to TRBJ2-3; TCRdb indicates TRBD2, and absent DNA this call remains unverified. Per the germline V gene, CDR1 is SGHRS and CDR2 is YFSETQ. The CDR3 has 14 amino acids. The CDR3 is CASVLAGGSDTQYF. The full variable domain, completed using reference TRBV5-1 and TRBJ2-3, is KAGVTQTPRYLIKTRGQQVTLSCSPISGHRSVSWYQQTPGQGLQFLFEYFSETQRNKGNFPGRFSGRQFSNSRSEMNVSTLELGDSALYLCASVLAGGSDTQYFGPGTRLTVL.

This chain connects TRBV7-9 to TRBJ2-3. The CDR3 length is 14 residues. From germline, CDR1 is SEHNR and CDR2 FQNEAQ (reference sequence). This CDR3 reads CASSLKVNADTQYF.

The chain is built from TRBV28 and TRBJ2-1; the TCRdb call, TRBD1, lacks DNA for checking. The CDR3 loop spans 13 amino acids. CDR1 is MDHEN, CDR2 SYDVKM, per germline. The CDR3: CATREWDYNEQFF.

This rearrangement joins TRBV10-3 to TRBJ2-3; with no DNA, the TCRdb D assignment of TRBD2 cannot be verified. CDR1 ENHRY and CDR2 SYGVKD come from the germline V gene. This CDR3 is 13 amino acids long. The CDR3 here is CAISESVADTQYF.

The chain carries TRBV5-1 and TRBJ1-3. Germline V lookup: CDR1 SGHRS, CDR2 YFSETQ. The CDR3 is 15 amino acids. This chain's CDR3 is CASSLDPSPGNTIYF.

The genes are TRBV7-9 and TRBJ1-6; TCRdb outputs TRBD1, but without DNA this stays unchecked. CDR3 length equals 15 residues. In germline, CDR1 is SEHNR, CDR2 FQNEAQ (reference sequence). The CDR3 protein is CASREQGPYNSPLHF.

The chain recombines TRBV19 with TRBJ1-5; the TCRdb call, TRBD1, lacks DNA for checking. Germline CDR1 reads LNHDA; CDR2 reads SQIVND (reference sequence). The length of the CDR3 is 14 residues. The CDR3 loop reads CASSPRDSNQPQHF.

This CDR3 reads CASSLGSAGYNEQFF. The V call is TRBV7-6, the J call TRBJ2-1; lacking DNA, the TRBD2 call made by TCRdb goes unchecked. The CDR3 is made up of 15 amino acids. Germline V gives CDR1 SGHVS, CDR2 FNYEAQ.

This CDR3 reads CASSPRANGGNQPQHF. The V call is TRBV12-3 or TRBV12-4, the J call TRBJ1-5; the D gene TCRdb calls, TRBD1, cannot be checked with no DNA. The CDR3 loop spans 16 amino acids.

The chain couples TRBV6-1 to TRBJ2-2; TCRdb gives TRBD2 as the D gene, but with no DNA this cannot be confirmed. This CDR3 is 17 amino acids long. CDR1 is MNHNS, CDR2 SASEGT, per germline. The CDR3 spells CASSPLIGRAGTGELFF.